This TCR beta chain was sequenced in a study of regulatory T cells in long-lasting Graves disease. CDR1 and CDR2 (germline): MGHRA, YSYEKL. CDR3 length: 16 residues. V dropped 1 base and J dropped 1 base, with 13 bases sitting between them. As for time point: persistent/refractory GD, antithyroid drugs over 5 years with positive TRAb. The TCR library was prepared using RNA isolated from PBMCs. The peripheral blood volume drawn was roughly 8.7 milliliters, and it was collected into EDTA tubes. Study results and caveats: Persistent disease preferred TRBV28, TRBJ1-2 and TRBJ2-5; new disease, TRBV20-1 and TRBJ2-1. Newly diagnosed patients had higher TCR diversity than persistent Graves' patients did.

For TCR beta, libraries came from iRepertoire HTBI primers and Arm-PCR of CDR3 regions. Using its own MiXCR run on the multiplex PCR reads, TCRdb lists one record per CDR3 protein. The table includes 350,000 to 500,000 distinct CDR3 sequences, under 25% detected once. Concerning this clonotype itself: Its antigen remains unidentified.

The sequence was collected from a female donor with Graves disease. V and J are TRBV4-1 and TRBJ1-2; D not certain. Sequenced here: peripheral blood mononuclear cells (PBMCs), sampled when the disease was refractory, from a patient treated with antithyroid drugs. The CDR3 sequence is CASSQGLAFLNYGYTF. The CDR3 DNA reads TGCGCCAGCAGCCAAGGGCTTGCTTTTCTTAACTATGGCTACACCTTC.